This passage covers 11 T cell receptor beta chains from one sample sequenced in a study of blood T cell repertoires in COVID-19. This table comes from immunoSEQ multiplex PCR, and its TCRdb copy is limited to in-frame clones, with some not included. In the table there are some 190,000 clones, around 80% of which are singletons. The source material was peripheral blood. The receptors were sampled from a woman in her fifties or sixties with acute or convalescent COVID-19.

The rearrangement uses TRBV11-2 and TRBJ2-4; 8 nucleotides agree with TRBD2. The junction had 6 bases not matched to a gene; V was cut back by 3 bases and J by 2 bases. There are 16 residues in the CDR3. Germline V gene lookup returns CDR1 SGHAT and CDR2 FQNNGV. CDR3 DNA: TGTGCCAGCAGCTTTAGCGGGGCCACGACCAAAAACATTCAGTACTTC. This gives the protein CASSFSGATTKNIQYF.

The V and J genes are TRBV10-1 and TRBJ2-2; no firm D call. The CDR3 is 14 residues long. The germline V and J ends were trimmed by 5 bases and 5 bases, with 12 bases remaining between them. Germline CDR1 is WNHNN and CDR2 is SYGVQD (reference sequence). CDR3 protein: CASSMARMTGELFF. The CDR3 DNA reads TGCGCCAGCAGTATGGCCAGGATGACCGGGGAGCTGTTTTTT.

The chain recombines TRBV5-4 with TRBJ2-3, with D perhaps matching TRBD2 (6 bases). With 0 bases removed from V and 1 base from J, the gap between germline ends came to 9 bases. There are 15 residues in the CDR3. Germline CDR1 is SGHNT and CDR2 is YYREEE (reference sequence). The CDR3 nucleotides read TGTGCCAGCAGCTTGGTCGGCGGGGGCACAGATACGCAGTATTTT. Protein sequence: CASSLVGGGTDTQYF.

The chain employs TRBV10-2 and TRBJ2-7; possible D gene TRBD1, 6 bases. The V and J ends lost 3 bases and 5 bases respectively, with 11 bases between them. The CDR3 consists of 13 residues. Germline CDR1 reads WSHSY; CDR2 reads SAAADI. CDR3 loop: CASSDRGQDEQYF. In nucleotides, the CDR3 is TGCGCCAGCAGTGACAGGGGCCAGGACGAGCAGTACTTC.

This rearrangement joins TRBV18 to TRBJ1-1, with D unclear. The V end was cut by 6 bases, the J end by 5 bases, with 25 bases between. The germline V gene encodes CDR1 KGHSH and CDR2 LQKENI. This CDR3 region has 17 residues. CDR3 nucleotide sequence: TGTGCCAGCTCCCCTTTGGAGGGCGCTCCCTCGAGGACTGAAGCTTTCTTT. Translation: CASSPLEGAPSRTEAFF.

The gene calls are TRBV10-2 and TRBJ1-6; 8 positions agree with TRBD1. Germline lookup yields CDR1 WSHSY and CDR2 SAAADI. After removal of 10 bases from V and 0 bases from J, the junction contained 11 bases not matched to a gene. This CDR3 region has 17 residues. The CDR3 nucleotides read TGCGCCACCGACAGGGGCCCTGCGAGCTCCTATAATTCACCCCTCCACTTT. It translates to CATDRGPASSYNSPLHF.

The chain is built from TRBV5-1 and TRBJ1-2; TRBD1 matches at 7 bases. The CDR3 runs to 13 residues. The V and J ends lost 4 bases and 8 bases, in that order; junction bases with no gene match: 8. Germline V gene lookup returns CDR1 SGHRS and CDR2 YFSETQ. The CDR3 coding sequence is TGCGCCAGCAGCCTGGACAGGCGCGGCGGCTACACCTTC. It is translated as CASSLDRRGGYTF.

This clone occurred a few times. CDR3 sequence (DNA): TGTGCCAGCAGCATACAGGGGTCGGGCTACACCTTC. It encodes CASSIQGSGYTF. V and J are TRBV5-4 and TRBJ1-2; 7 bases fit TRBD1. The CDR3 covers 12 residues. After removal of 4 bases from V and 8 bases from J, the junction contained 5 bases not matched to a gene. CDR1 is SGHNT, CDR2 YYREEE, per germline (reference sequence).

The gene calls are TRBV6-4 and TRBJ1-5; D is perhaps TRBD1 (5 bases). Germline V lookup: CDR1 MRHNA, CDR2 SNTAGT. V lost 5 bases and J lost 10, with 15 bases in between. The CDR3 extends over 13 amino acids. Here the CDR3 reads CASSINPGTPQHF. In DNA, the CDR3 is TGTGCCAGCAGTATCAATCCCGGGACTCCCCAGCATTTT.

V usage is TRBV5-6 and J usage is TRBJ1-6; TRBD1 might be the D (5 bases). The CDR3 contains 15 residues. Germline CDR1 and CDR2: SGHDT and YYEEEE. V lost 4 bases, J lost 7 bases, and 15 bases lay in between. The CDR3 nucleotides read TGTGCCAGCAGCAGGGGTGAACTCATGAATTCACCCCTCCACTTT. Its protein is CASSRGELMNSPLHF.

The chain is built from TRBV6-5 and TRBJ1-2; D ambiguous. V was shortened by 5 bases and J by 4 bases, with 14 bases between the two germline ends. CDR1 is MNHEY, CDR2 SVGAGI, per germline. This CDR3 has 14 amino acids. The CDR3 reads CASSPDGRGYGYTF. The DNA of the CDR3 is TGTGCCAGCAGTCCCGACGGACGGGGCTATGGCTACACCTTC.